This T cell receptor beta chain was sequenced in a study of CD8 T cells in ankylosing spondylitis. Study-wide points: Researchers reportedly found disease-linked clones significantly enriched in matched ankylosing spondylitis synovial fluid. Some of these motif variants have turned up before, in reports on reactive arthritis synovial fluid and blood. A TCR beta motif of about eight highly homologous variants appeared characteristic of ankylosing spondylitis blood.

Trimming cost V 1 base and J 6 bases, with 11 bases left between them. This CDR3 contains 14 residues. The germline V gene has CDR1 SGHRS and CDR2 YFSETQ. This clonotype was picked up a small number of times. The antigen is not known. 5'-RACE, quantitative and with molecular barcodes, yielded the TCR beta libraries. One entry per CDR3 protein, called by TCRdb with MiXCR from the 5' RACE reads. The sample gives 390,000 or so distinct CDR3 sequences, about a fifth of which show up once; roughly a sixth is in the top ten. This rearrangement joins TRBV5-1 to TRBJ1-3; maybe TRBD1 (6 bases). The receptor was isolated from a male donor with ankylosing spondylitis. Material: blood, either unsorted or a sorted T cell fraction (not recorded which). The CDR3 region has the DNA TGCGCCAGCAGCTTGAAGGGGGTCGAAAACACCATATATTTT. It codes for CASSLKGVENTIYF.